Sequencing of this T cell receptor (beta chain) was carried out in a study of blood T cell repertoires in COVID-19. Looking at the study overall: From the United States, Italy and Spain came samples of acute and convalescent COVID-19. The analysed material was cDNA or gDNA that came from T cells, B-cell-depleted T cells, or PBMCs.

Original data processing: Reference gene primer amplification in the assay estimated nucleated cell counts. The repertoire was sequenced with immunoSEQ multiplex PCR; TCRdb's copy has only in-frame clones and lacks some. The DNA gave D and trimming, while V, J and clone size come from that table. The repertoire holds 200,000 to 250,000 clones, 86% seen once, with roughly 10% in the top ten. Germline trimming cut 5 bases from V and 4 bases from J; bases unmatched to any gene: 7. Germline assignment: CDR1 SGHAT and CDR2 FQNNGV. CDR3 length: 15 amino acids. The rearrangement links TRBV11-2 to TRBJ1-4; 7 nucleotides align to TRBD1. Source material: peripheral blood. The sequence was collected from a woman aged 45 to 65 with COVID-19, enrolled during active disease. CDR3 sequence (DNA): TGTGCCAGCAGCCGCAACAGGGGAGGTAATGAAAAACTGTTTTTT. It translates to CASSRNRGGNEKLFF.